This T cell receptor beta chain comes out of a study of T cell responses to AZD1222 COVID-19 vaccine. Study results and limitations: Once two AZD1222 doses were given, Spike-specific TCR breadth and depth went up. At baseline, just five to seven AZD1222 recipients tested seropositive.

Only in-frame clones appear in the TCRdb table, and some are missing; sequencing was by immunoSEQ multiplex PCR. The repertoire holds over 100,000 clones, with about 91% as singletons. This CDR3 comprises 15 residues. Germline V gene lookup returns CDR1 SSHAT and CDR2 FNYEAQ (reference sequence). Comments on this clone: The target antigen is unknown. The junction departs from germline at one end; a sequencing error may be responsible.

Material: peripheral blood, obtained on day 0 of AZD1222 vaccination. This receptor was identified in an adult in good health. V usage is TRBV7-7 and J usage is TRBJ2-1, with TRBD2 matching over 12 bases. The CDR3 DNA follows: TGTGCTAGCAGTTTCCTAGCGGGGGGGAACAATGAGCAGTTCTTC. Translation gives CASSFLAGGNNEQFF.